This TCR beta chain was observed in a study of blood T cell repertoires in COVID-19. Study background: Samples of COVID-19 (acute and convalescent) were obtained from the United States, Italy and Spain. PBMCs, B-cell-depleted T cells, or T cells were the source of the cDNA or gDNA that made up the material.

Germline CDR1 and CDR2: SGDLS and YYNGEE. This CDR3 is built from 14 residues. Trimming removed 0 bases at V and 0 bases at J, with 6 bases between. Authors' data handling: Estimation of nucleated cell counts was performed using reference gene primer amplification. This table comes from immunoSEQ multiplex PCR, and its TCRdb copy is limited to in-frame clones, with some not included. Clone size and V and J calls were adopted from that table, with D and trimming inferred from the DNA. The sample includes 250,000 or so clones, over 75% of them seen just once. This receptor was taken from a woman aged 25-40 years with acute or convalescent COVID-19. This sequence joins TRBV9 and TRBJ2-5; D gene uncertain. The sample comprised peripheral blood. The CDR3 region is CASSVGQNQETQYF. CDR3 nucleotides: TGTGCCAGCAGCGTAGGGCAGAACCAAGAGACCCAGTACTTC. The full variable domain, completed using reference TRBV9 and TRBJ2-5, is DSGVTQTPKHLITATGQRVTLRCSPRSGDLSVYWYQQSLDQGLQFLIQYYNGEERAKGNILERFSAQQFPDLHSELNLSSLELGDSALYFCASSVGQNQETQYFGPGTRLLVL.